One and the same sample provided the 24 T cell receptor beta chains below, sequenced in a study of T cell responses to AZD1222 COVID-19 vaccine. Measured with immunoSEQ multiplex PCR; TCRdb has only the in-frame clones, and not every one. The table has fewer than 120,000 clones, 81% seen once. This specimen was peripheral blood, taken on day 0 of AZD1222 vaccination. The source is an adult in good health.

The CDR3 nucleotides read TGCGCCAGCAGCGCAAACAGGGGCCGCGCTCTTATGAACACTGAAGCTTTCTTT. Protein product: CASSANRGRALMNTEAFF. The genes are TRBV5-1 and TRBJ1-1, with 7 bases aligning to TRBD1. CDR1 and CDR2 from the germline V gene are SGHRS and YFSETQ. The CDR3 contains 18 residues. V gave up 4 bases and J gave up 0 bases; unmatched junction bases: 15.

The chain carries TRBV5-4 and TRBJ1-1; D gene unclear. The germline V gene has CDR1 SGHNT and CDR2 YYREEE (reference sequence). Trimming cost V 4 bases and J 4 bases, with 11 bases left between them. This CDR3 spans 13 amino acids. The CDR3 coding sequence is TGTGCCAGCAGCACCGCAGGAGGCACTGAAGCTTTCTTT. Protein sequence: CASSTAGGTEAFF.

The chain combines TRBV6-2 or TRBV6-3 with TRBJ2-2; 7 positions agree with TRBD1. The germline CDR1 and CDR2 sequences are MNHEY and SVGEGT. CDR3 length: 19 residues. V shed 4 bases and J 5 bases; nucleotides not matched to a gene: 19. The CDR3: CASSFVLYTGAPRTGELFF. In DNA form, the CDR3 reads TGTGCCAGCAGTTTTGTGCTTTACACAGGGGCTCCCAGGACCGGGGAGCTGTTTTTT.

The chain employs TRBV28 and TRBJ2-7; 16 positions agree with TRBD2. The CDR3 is 18 amino acids. Germline assignment: CDR1 MDHEN and CDR2 SYDVKM. V was clipped by 4 bases and J by 0 bases; unmatched bases: 6. DNA of the CDR3: TGTGCCAGCAGTTCCCCCGGGACTAGCGGGAGGGCCTCCTACGAGCAGTACTTC. Translated, it gives CASSSPGTSGRASYEQYF.

In nucleotides, the CDR3 is TGCGCCAGCAGCTTCAACCCCATTGCAGCCGCAACTAATGAAAAACTGTTTTTT. The encoded protein is CASSFNPIAAATNEKLFF. V is TRBV5-1 and J is TRBJ1-4; D unclear. Germline values: CDR1 SGHRS, CDR2 YFSETQ. The CDR3 is 18 amino acids. Trimming stripped 2 bases from V and 0 bases from J, with 17 bases between.

J is TRBJ1-3 and V is TRBV6-1, with D hard to call. The V and J ends lost 5 bases and 3 bases respectively, with 5 bases between them. Germline CDR1 and CDR2: MNHNS and SASEGT. The CDR3 is 12 residues long. CDR3: CASSYGGNTIYF. The CDR3 nucleotides read TGTGCCAGCAGTTATGGTGGAAACACCATATATTTT.

The chain combines TRBV6-2 or TRBV6-3 with TRBJ2-7; 9 bases align to TRBD1. Trimming cost V 4 bases and J 6 bases; bases outside gene matches: 7. The germline CDR1 and CDR2 sequences are MNHEY and SVGEGT. The CDR3 runs to 14 residues. CDR3 DNA: TGTGCCAGCAGTTCAGGGACAGGGTTCGCCGAGCAGTACTTC. Translating gives CASSSGTGFAEQYF.

This clone has only a few counts. The rearrangement uses TRBV25-1 and TRBJ2-3; D is undetermined. The CDR3 has 15 amino acids. V was cut by 4 bases and J by 2 bases, with 13 bases left in between. CDR1 is MGHDK, CDR2 SYGVNS, per germline. CDR3 protein: CASSVGFRPTDTQYF. DNA of the CDR3: TGTGCCAGCAGTGTTGGCTTCAGACCCACAGATACGCAGTATTTT.

The CDR3 loop is CASRTGTVMNTEAFF. The CDR3 DNA sequence: TGTGCCAGCAGGACCGGGACAGTGATGAACACTGAAGCTTTCTTT. The J gene is TRBJ1-1, the V gene TRBV6-5; 7 nucleotides agree with TRBD1. This CDR3 has 15 residues. J gave up 0 bases and V 6 bases, and 7 bases lay outside the gene matches. In germline, CDR1 is MNHEY, CDR2 SVGAGI.

The sample holds one count of this clone. V is TRBV6-6 and J is TRBJ2-7; D not resolved. Looked up from germline, CDR1 is MNHNY and CDR2 is SVGAGI (reference sequence). Trimming cost V 2 bases and J 6 bases, with 11 bases left between them. CDR3 length: 13 residues. In DNA form, the CDR3 reads TGTGCCAGCAGTTACGGAGTCCCCCGCGAGCAGTACTTC. Translating gives CASSYGVPREQYF.

The chain has TRBV10-3 and TRBJ2-7, with D possibly matching TRBD1 (5 bases). V was clipped by 6 bases and J by 0 bases, with 9 bases between them. The CDR3 runs 13 residues. Germline-derived CDR1 and CDR2 are ENHRY and SYGVKD. The CDR3 sequence: CAIRQESSYEQYF. The CDR3 DNA reads TGTGCCATCAGACAGGAGAGCTCCTACGAGCAGTACTTC.

V and J are TRBV7-6 and TRBJ2-7, with a possible D match to TRBD2 (6 bases). V shed 2 bases and J shed 2 bases, with 13 bases lying between them. The CDR3 length is 15 residues. Germline CDR1 is SGHVS and CDR2 is FNYEAQ. The CDR3 is CASSLSFGGTYEQYF. The CDR3, as DNA: TGTGCCAGCAGCTTAAGTTTTGGCGGGACCTACGAGCAGTACTTC.

The gene calls are TRBV28 and TRBJ1-2, with TRBD1 matching 7 bases. The trim removed 6 bases at V and 4 bases at J, leaving 8 bases unmatched. This CDR3 spans 14 amino acids. Germline CDR1 and CDR2: MDHEN and SYDVKM. The CDR3 sequence: CASSLGAGGYGYTF. DNA of the CDR3: TGTGCCAGCAGCCTCGGGGCAGGGGGCTATGGCTACACCTTC.

This clone was recorded only once. The chain joins TRBV7-2 to TRBJ2-1; tentatively, D is TRBD1 (6 bases). This CDR3 comprises 14 residues. CDR1 and CDR2 from the germline V gene are SGHTA and FQGNSA. V dropped 3 bases and J dropped 6 bases, with 12 bases sitting between them. CDR3: CASSFRQVSNEQFF. The CDR3 nucleotides read TGTGCCAGCAGCTTCCGACAGGTTAGCAATGAGCAGTTCTTC.

The genes are TRBV4-1 and TRBJ1-1, with a possible D match to TRBD1 (5 bases). This CDR3 region has 16 residues. CDR1 and CDR2 from the germline V gene are MGHRA and YSYEKL. V lost 0 bases and J 0 bases, leaving 11 bases between the germline ends. CDR3 coding DNA: TGCGCCAGCAGCCAAGACTTCAGGGCCCTGAACACTGAAGCTTTCTTT. Protein sequence: CASSQDFRALNTEAFF.

J is TRBJ2-2 and V is TRBV7-8; a weak D match, TRBD2 (7 bases). In germline, CDR1 is SGHVS, CDR2 FQNEAQ. Trimming pared 7 bases from V and 7 bases from J, leaving 19 bases between. CDR3 size: 15 residues. The CDR3 region has the DNA TGTGCCAGCACCCCTCGGGGGGCCGTCAGCGGGGAGCTGTTTTTT. It translates to CASTPRGAVSGELFF.

The chain links TRBV25-1 to TRBJ1-4; D gene ambiguous. The CDR3 is 15 residues long. Trimming took off 1 base at V and 8 bases at J, with 14 bases between the two ends. The germline CDR1 and CDR2 sequences are MGHDK and SYGVNS. CDR3 DNA sequence: TGTGCCAGCAGTGAATTATCCGGGGTAGAGGAAAAACTGTTTTTT. It specifies CASSELSGVEEKLFF.

CDR3 sequence (DNA): TGTGCCAGTAGTATATCCATTAACTATGGCTACACCTTC. It translates to CASSISINYGYTF. V is TRBV19 and J is TRBJ1-2; D is uncertain. V dropped 2 bases and J dropped 1 base, with 5 bases sitting between them. The CDR3 length is 13 residues. CDR1 and CDR2 from the germline V gene are LNHDA and SQIVND (reference sequence).

This rearrangement joins TRBV10-2 to TRBJ1-5, with unresolved D. The CDR3 contains 12 residues. CDR1 is WSHSY and CDR2 is SAAADI in the germline V gene. V was trimmed by 0 bases and J by 7 bases, leaving 4 bases between them. The CDR3 protein is CASSESQQPQHF. CDR3 DNA sequence: TGCGCCAGCAGTGAGTCGCAACAGCCCCAGCATTTT.

The gene calls are TRBV11-2 and TRBJ2-2, with unresolved D. CDR1 and CDR2 from the germline V gene are SGHAT and FQNNGV. The V end was cut by 5 bases, the J end by 1 base, with 11 bases between. The CDR3 extends over 15 amino acids. The chain's CDR3 is CASSQKTLNTGELFF. Written as DNA, the CDR3 is TGTGCCAGCAGCCAAAAGACACTGAACACCGGGGAGCTGTTTTTT.

The rearrangement links TRBV14 to TRBJ2-5; D unresolved. V was clipped by 4 bases and J by 1 base, with 4 bases between them. CDR1 is SGHDN and CDR2 is FVKESK in the germline V gene. This CDR3 is 12 amino acids long. The CDR3 DNA reads TGTGCCAGCAGCCTATCCCAAGAGACCCAGTACTTC. It is translated as CASSLSQETQYF.

The chain uses TRBV11-2 and TRBJ1-1; D is unresolved. V was shortened by 1 base and J by 6 bases, with 6 bases between the two germline ends. The germline V gene encodes CDR1 SGHAT and CDR2 FQNNGV. The CDR3 runs 12 residues. CDR3 nucleotide sequence: TGTGCCAGCAGCTTAGGGGCAGCTGAAGCTTTCTTT. As protein: CASSLGAAEAFF. Full variable domain (remainder filled in from reference TRBV11-2 and TRBJ1-1): EAGVAQSPRYKIIEKRQSVAFWCNPISGHATLYWYQQILGQGPKLLIQFQNNGVVDDSQLPKDRFSAERLKGVDSTLKIQPAKLEDSAVYLCASSLGAAEAFFGQGTRLTVV.

This clone has only a few counts. This sequence joins TRBV28 and TRBJ2-5; 7 bases are shared with TRBD2. After removal of 3 bases from V and 4 bases from J, the junction contained 5 bases not matched to a gene. This CDR3 region has 14 residues. Germline loops: CDR1 MDHEN, CDR2 SYDVKM. CDR3 amino acids: CASSLGGSAETQYF. Here the CDR3 DNA reads TGTGCCAGCAGTTTGGGCGGGAGTGCAGAGACCCAGTACTTC.

Note on this clone: At the DNA level, this CDR3 is encoded by other sequences in the same sample as well. The CDR3 nucleotides are TGTGCCAGCAGCTCCGGACCATCCACAGATACGCAGTATTTT. Protein sequence: CASSSGPSTDTQYF. The gene calls are TRBV7-2 and TRBJ2-3; D ambiguous. The germline CDR1 and CDR2 sequences are SGHTA and FQGNSA. This CDR3 contains 14 residues. V dropped 4 bases and J dropped 2 bases, with 10 bases sitting between them.